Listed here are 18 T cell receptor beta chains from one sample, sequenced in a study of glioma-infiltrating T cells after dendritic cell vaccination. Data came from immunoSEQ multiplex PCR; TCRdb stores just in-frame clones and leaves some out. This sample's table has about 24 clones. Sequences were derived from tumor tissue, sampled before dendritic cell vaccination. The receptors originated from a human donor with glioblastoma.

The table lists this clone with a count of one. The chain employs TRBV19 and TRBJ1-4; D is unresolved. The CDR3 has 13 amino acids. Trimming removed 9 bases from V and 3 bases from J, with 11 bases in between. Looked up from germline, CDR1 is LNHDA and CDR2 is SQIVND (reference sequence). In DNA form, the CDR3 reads TGTGCCAGCACTGACACTGCTAATGAAAAACTGTTTTTT. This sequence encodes CASTDTANEKLFF.

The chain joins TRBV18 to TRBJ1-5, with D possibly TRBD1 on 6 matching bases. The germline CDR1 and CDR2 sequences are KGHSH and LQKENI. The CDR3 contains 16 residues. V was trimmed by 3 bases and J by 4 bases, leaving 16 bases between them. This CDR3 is CASSPTGTLMNQPQHF. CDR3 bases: TGTGCCAGCTCACCTACCGGGACACTAATGAATCAGCCCCAGCATTTT.

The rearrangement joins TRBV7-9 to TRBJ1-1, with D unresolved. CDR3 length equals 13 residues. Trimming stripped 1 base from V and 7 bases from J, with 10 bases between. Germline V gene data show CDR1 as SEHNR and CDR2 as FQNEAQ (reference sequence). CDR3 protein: CASSLDLLDEAFF. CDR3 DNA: TGTGCCAGCAGCTTAGACCTACTTGATGAAGCTTTCTTT.

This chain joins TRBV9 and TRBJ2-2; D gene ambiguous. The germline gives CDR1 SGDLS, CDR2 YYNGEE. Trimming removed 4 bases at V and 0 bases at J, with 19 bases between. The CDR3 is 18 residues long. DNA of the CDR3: TGTGCCAGCAGCCCCCGACTTAGATCGAACTCGAACACCGGGGAGCTGTTTTTT. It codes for CASSPRLRSNSNTGELFF.

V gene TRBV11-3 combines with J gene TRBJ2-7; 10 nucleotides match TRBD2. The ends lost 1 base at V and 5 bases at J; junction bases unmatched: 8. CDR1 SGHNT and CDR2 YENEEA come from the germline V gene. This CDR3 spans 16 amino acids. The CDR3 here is CASSLGASGRAHEQYF. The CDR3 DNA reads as TGTGCCAGCAGCTTAGGAGCCAGCGGGAGGGCGCACGAGCAGTACTTC.

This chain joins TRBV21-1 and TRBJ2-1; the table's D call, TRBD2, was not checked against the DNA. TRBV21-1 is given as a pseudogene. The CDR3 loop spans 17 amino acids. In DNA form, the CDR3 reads TGTGCCAGCAGAAGAGTTCTAGCACACCATTCCGACAATGAGCAGTTCTTC. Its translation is CASRRVLAHHSDNEQFF.

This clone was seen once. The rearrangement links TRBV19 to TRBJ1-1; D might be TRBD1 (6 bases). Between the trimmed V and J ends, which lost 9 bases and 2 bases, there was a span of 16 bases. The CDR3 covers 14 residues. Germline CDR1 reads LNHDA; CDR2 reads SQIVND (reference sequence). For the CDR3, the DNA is TGTGCCAGCCCCCGACAGGATCCAAACACTGAAGCTTTCTTT. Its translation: CASPRQDPNTEAFF.

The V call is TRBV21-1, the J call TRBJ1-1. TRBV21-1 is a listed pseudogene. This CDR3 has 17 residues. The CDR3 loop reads CASSSLVAYTIRTEAFF. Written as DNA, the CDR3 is TGTGCCAGCAGCAGTTTGGTAGCTTACACAATTCGCACTGAAGCTTTCTTT.

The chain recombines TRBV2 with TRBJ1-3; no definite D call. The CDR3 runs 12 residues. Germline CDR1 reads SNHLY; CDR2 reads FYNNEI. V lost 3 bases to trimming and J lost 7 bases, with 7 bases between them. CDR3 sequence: CASSDRPNTIYF. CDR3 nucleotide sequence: TGTGCCAGCAGTGACAGGCCGAACACCATATATTTT.

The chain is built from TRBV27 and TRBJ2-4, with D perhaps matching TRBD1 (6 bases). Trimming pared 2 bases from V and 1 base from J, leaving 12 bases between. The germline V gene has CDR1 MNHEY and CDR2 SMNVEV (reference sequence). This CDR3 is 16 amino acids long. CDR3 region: CASSLVGGSAKNIQYF. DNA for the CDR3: TGTGCCAGCAGTTTAGTTGGGGGCTCGGCCAAAAACATTCAGTACTTC.

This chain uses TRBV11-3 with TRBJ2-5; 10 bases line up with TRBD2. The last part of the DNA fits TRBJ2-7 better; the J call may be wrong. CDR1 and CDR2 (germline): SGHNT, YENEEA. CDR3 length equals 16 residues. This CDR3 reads CASSLGASGRAHEQYF. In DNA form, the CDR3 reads TGTGCCAGCAGCTTAGGAGCCAGCGGGAGGGCGCACGAGCAGTACTTC.

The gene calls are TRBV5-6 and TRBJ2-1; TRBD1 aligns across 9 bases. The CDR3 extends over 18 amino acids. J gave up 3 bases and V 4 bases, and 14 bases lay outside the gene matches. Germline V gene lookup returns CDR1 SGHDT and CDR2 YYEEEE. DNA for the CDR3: TGTGCCAGCAGCCCACGGGACAGGGCGGTTTTTGTCTACAATGAGCAGTTCTTC. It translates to CASSPRDRAVFVYNEQFF.

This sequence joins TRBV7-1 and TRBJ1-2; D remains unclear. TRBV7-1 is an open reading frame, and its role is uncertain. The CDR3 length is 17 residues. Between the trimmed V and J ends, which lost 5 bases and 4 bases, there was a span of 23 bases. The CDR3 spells CASSLLAYEGKTYGYTF. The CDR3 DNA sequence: TGTGCCAGCAGCCTGCTAGCTTACGAGGGAAAGACCTATGGCTACACCTTC.

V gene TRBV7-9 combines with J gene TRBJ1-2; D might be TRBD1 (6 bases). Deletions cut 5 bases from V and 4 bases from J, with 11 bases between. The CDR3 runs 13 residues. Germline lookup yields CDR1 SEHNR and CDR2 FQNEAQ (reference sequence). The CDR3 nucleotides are TGTGCCAGCAGCACAACAGGGATCTATGGCTACACCTTC. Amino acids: CASSTTGIYGYTF.

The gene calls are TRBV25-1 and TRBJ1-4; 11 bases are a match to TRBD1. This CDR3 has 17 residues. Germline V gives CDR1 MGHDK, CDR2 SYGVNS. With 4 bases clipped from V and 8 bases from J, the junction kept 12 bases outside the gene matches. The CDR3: CASSGAIGGTGGEKLFF. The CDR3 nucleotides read TGTGCCAGCAGTGGGGCGATAGGCGGGACAGGGGGGGAAAAACTGTTTTTT.

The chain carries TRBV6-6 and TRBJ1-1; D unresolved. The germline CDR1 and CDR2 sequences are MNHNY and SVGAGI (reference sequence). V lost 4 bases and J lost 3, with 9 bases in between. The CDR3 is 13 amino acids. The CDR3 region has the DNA TGTGCCAGCAGTTCCGAGGACTACACTGAAGCTTTCTTT. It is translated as CASSSEDYTEAFF.

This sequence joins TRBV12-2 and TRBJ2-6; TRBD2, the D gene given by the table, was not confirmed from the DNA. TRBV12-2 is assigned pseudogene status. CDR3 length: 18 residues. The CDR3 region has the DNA TGTGCAAGTCGCAGCCAGTTGACTCCACAAAGTCGGGCCAACGTCCTGACTTTC. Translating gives CASRSQLTPQSRANVLTF.

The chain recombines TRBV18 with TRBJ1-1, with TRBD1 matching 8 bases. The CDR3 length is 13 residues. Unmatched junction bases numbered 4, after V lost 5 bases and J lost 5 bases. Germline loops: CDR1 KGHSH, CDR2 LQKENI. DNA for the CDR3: TGTGCCAGCTCAACGACAGGGGAGACTGAAGCTTTCTTT. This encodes CASSTTGETEAFF.